The clone carrying this TCR beta chain was seen at least ten times. Its antigen is not identified. The diagnosis combined clinical symptoms, thyroxine, TRAb, thyroid ultrasound and orbital computed tomography scans. Trimming left V 1 base short and J 1 base short, with 10 bases between. The CDR3 contains 15 residues. Germline assignment: CDR1 SGHDN and CDR2 FVKESK. The source of the sample is a study of Graves' ophthalmopathy and Graves' hyperthyroidism. Study-level background: Samples of peripheral blood were obtained at initial diagnosis, prior to treatment of any kind. Study-level findings and limits: Blood samples also showed most expanded thyroid clonotypes exceeding 0.001 frequency. Separation of ophthalmopathy from stable hyperthyroidism was achieved by a 13-signature model, at roughly 88% sensitivity and around 81% specificity.

RNA transcripts yielded amplified TCR beta CDR3 regions. Amplification began with first-round RT-PCR using HTBI primers, then second-round multiplex PCR was performed. TCRdb re-called the multiplex PCR reads with MiXCR, one entry per CDR3 protein. The table shows about 740,000 distinct CDR3 sequences, with about 44% occurring only once. This chain connects TRBV14 to TRBJ2-5; D ambiguous. This clonotype was obtained from an adult man with Graves' ophthalmopathy. Sequencing input: peripheral blood. Written as DNA, the CDR3 is TGTGCCAGCAGCCAAGCGTCGGCGATCCAAGAGACCCAGTACTTC. It codes for CASSQASAIQETQYF.